This T cell receptor (beta chain) appears in the sequencing data of a study of T cell responses to AZD1222 COVID-19 vaccine. General study findings and limits: Across spike, vaccine-associated CD4 TCRs were found, dominant at 160-218 and 743-854. At baseline, just a handful of AZD1222 recipients tested seropositive.

The germline CDR1 and CDR2 sequences are SGHTA and FQGNSA. The V and J ends lost 5 bases and 3 bases, in that order; junction bases with no gene match: 3. This CDR3 has 14 residues. This clone appeared once. Its antigen is not known. Second-dose intervals of approximately 4 or approximately 12 weeks were pooled. TCRdb keeps only in-frame clones here, not all; method: immunoSEQ multiplex PCR. This sample yields under 200,000 clones, of which 88% are seen a single time; 26% belongs to the top ten. The sample here was peripheral blood, taken 28 days after the second AZD1222 dose. The sequence derives from an adult who received the AZD1222 COVID-19 vaccine. The chain is built from TRBV7-2 and TRBJ2-5; 10 bases fit TRBD2. The CDR3 region has the DNA TGTGCCAGCAGCCGCGGACTAGCGGAAGAGACCCAGTACTTC. Amino acid sequence: CASSRGLAEETQYF.